This T cell receptor beta chain was retrieved from a study of siplizumab effects on memory and regulatory T cells. Each sample had 9 x 10^4 or so TCR templates assayed. Measured with immunoSEQ multiplex PCR; TCRdb has only the in-frame clones, and not every one. There are 90,000 to 110,000 clones in the sample; roughly nine tenths occur only once, and 0.75% lies in the top ten. The V end was cut by 4 bases, the J end by 0 bases, with 10 bases between. This CDR3 comprises 14 residues. The germline V gene has CDR1 SEHNR and CDR2 FQNEAQ (reference sequence). The study's findings and limits: Naive T cells appeared more diverse than memory cells and seemed to be major alloresponse contributors.

As concerns this clone: Its antigen is as yet unknown.

This sequence joins TRBV7-9 and TRBJ2-7; D might be TRBD1 (6 bases). The source material was Tregs sorted from blood. This TCR came from a human donor in good health. CDR3 sequence: CASSSGQNSYEQYF. CDR3 sequence (DNA): TGTGCCAGCAGCTCAGGACAGAACTCCTACGAGCAGTACTTC.